Sequencing of this T cell receptor (beta chain) was carried out in a study of blood T cell repertoires in COVID-19 (dated by TCRdb to 2018 to 2020). As for the study more broadly: The collaborator samples originated in the United States, Italy and Spain and spanned the acute and convalescent phases of COVID-19. The prospective study material was composed of cDNA or gDNA derived from T cells, B-cell-depleted T cells, or PBMCs. Subjects who had been exposed to COVID-19, were actively infected with it, or had recovered from it provided the deeply sampled blood TCRbeta repertoires that made up the dataset. Sample metadata almost always included a de-identified subject ID, COVID-19 status, age in years and sex. The repertoires were released in a freely available public database meant as a resource for research on the immune response to SARS-CoV-2. Where available, HLA class I and class II types were obtained from metadata supplied by the sample provider rather than from assay-based typing. The samples were drawn from the first 160 participants of the ongoing ImmuneRACE study and from over a thousand subjects provided by 6 global collaborators.

From its cysteine to its phenylalanine, the CDR3 spans 15 amino acids. The only DNA kept is the CDR3, 45 bases in frame from the first base. Trimming costs V 0 bases and J 4 bases, and their ends lie 14 bases apart. CDR1 and CDR2 (SGDLS, YYNGEE) derive from the germline V gene. At one collaborating source in Seattle, patients were enrolled during active infection and were followed longitudinally through the course of disease. Each collaborating institution followed its own protocols to collect whole blood in K2EDTA tubes. For TCRbeta analysis, collaborators shipped samples as frozen whole blood, isolated PBMCs, or DNA extracted from either of those sample types. The immunoSEQ Assay, a bias-controlled multiplex PCR, was used to amplify TCRbeta CDR3 regions from genomic DNA. Turning to the authors' computational methods: The number of nucleated cells in each sample was estimated by amplification of reference gene primers within the assay. Sequence reads were collapsed and filtered to measure the absolute abundance of every unique TCRbeta CDR3 rearrangement. For each sample, productive Simpson clonality was calculated as the square root of Simpson's diversity index over productive rearrangements. TCRdb provides this immuneACCESS table in a form limited to in-frame rearrangements. Some clones are lacking; in checked studies, under half of them reflect an unresolved V gene, and why the rest are absent is not known. That table supplies the V and J calls and clone size; D and trimming were determined from the DNA. The sample data list about 360,000 clones, and 86% of these were observed just once. The top ten clonotypes cover roughly 6.6% of the sample.

A word on this clone: It has no known antigen specificity. Base qualities were left out, and no much larger clone turns up one base away.

Overall results and qualifications from the work: Clinical and demographic metadata were provided uncurated, with the amount varying by source and participant.

The receptor comes from a woman between 55 and 75 years old with COVID-19, enrolled during active disease. The sequenced sample consisted of peripheral blood. The chain is encoded by TRBV9 joined to TRBJ2-7, with an unclear D gene assignment. The DNA sequence is given as TGTGCCAGCAGCGTAGCGGCAGGTAACTCTTACGAGCAGTACTTC. Translated, this is CASSVAAGNSYEQYF.